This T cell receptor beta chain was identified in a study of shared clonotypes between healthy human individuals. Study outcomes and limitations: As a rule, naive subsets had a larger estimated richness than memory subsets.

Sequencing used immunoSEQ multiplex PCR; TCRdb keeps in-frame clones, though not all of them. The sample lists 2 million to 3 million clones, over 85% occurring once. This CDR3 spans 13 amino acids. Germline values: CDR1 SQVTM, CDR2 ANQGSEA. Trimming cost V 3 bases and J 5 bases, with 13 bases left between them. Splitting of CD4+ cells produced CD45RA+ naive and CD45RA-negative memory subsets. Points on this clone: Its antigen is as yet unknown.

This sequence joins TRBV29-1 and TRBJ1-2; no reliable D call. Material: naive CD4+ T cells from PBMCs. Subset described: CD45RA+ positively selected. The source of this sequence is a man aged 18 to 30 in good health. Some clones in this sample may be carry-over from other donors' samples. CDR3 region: CSVDAYPAYGYTF. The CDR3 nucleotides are TGCAGCGTTGACGCCTACCCCGCTTATGGCTACACCTTC.